Listed here are 32 T cell receptor beta chains from one sample, sequenced in a study of human T cells and chemical hapten exposure. TCRdb itself ran the RACE reads through MiXCR, one entry per CDR3 protein. The data contain tens of thousands of distinct CDR3 sequences, roughly 10% of them singletons. Time point described: patch test 2, 6 weeks after DPC sensitization. Documented treatment: therapeutic diphenylcyclopropenone sensitization with weekly scalp DPC. The specimen comprised whole blood, sampled in connection with sensitization to the hapten diphenylcyclopropenone (DPC). The receptors shown here come from a young woman with alopecia areata. Some clones in this sample may be carry-over from other donors' samples.

This rearrangement joins TRBV4-2 to TRBJ1-2, with a weak D call TRBD1 (5 bases). Trimming took 0 bases from V and 2 from J, leaving 10 bases between them. Germline V lookup: CDR1 LGHNA, CDR2 YNFKEQ. CDR3 length: 15 residues. The CDR3 DNA follows: TGTGCCAGCAGCCAAGAACGGCAGGGCAACTATGGCTACACCTTC. It specifies CASSQERQGNYGYTF.

This clonotype turned up a few times. This chain joins TRBV20-1 and TRBJ2-7; 7 bases map to TRBD2. Germline trimming cut 3 bases from V and 2 bases from J; bases unmatched to any gene: 7. Looked up from germline, CDR1 is DFQATT and CDR2 is SNEGSKA (reference sequence). The CDR3 has 14 residues. This chain's CDR3 is CSARGDYFPYEQYF. CDR3 bases: TGCAGTGCTAGGGGGGACTATTTCCCCTACGAGCAGTACTTC.

This clonotype was found a few times. The rearrangement joins TRBV18 to TRBJ1-5, with a possible D match to TRBD1 (5 bases). Per the germline V gene, CDR1 is KGHSH and CDR2 is LQKENI. Between the trimmed V and J ends, which lost 3 bases and 1 base, there was a span of 7 bases. The CDR3 is made up of 14 amino acids. The CDR3 reads CASSPPGSNQPQHF. The CDR3 DNA reads as TGTGCCAGCTCACCGCCAGGGAGCAATCAGCCCCAGCATTTT. The full variable domain, completed using reference TRBV18 and TRBJ1-5, is NAGVMQNPRHLVRRRGQEARLRCSPMKGHSHVYWYRQLPEEGLKFMVYLQKENIIDESGMPKERFSAEFPKEGPSILRIQQVVRGDSAAYFCASSPPGSNQPQHFGDGTRLSIL.

V gene TRBV5-1 combines with J gene TRBJ1-6; unclear D gene. The CDR3 is 14 amino acids. V was clipped by 2 bases and J by 0 bases, with 3 bases between them. The V gene's germline CDR1 is SGHRS and CDR2 YFSETQ. This CDR3 reads CASSLDSYNSPLHF. CDR3 nucleotide sequence: TGCGCCAGCAGCTTAGACTCCTATAATTCACCCCTCCACTTT.

V usage is TRBV29-1 and J usage is TRBJ1-1; 8 bases align to TRBD1. The germline gives CDR1 SQVTM, CDR2 ANQGSEA. The CDR3 extends over 14 amino acids. V gave up 3 bases and J gave up 9 bases; unmatched junction bases: 12. CDR3 sequence reads: CSVDRHLYRGKAFF. CDR3 coding DNA: TGCAGCGTTGACCGCCACCTATACAGGGGGAAAGCTTTCTTT.

CDR3 loop: CASSQWDRVDGYTF. CDR3 sequence (DNA): TGTGCCAGCAGCCAGTGGGACAGGGTTGATGGCTACACCTTC. The V call is TRBV4-2, the J call TRBJ1-2; 9 nucleotides line up with TRBD1. V lost 3 bases to trimming and J lost 6 bases; unmatched junction nucleotides: 5. CDR1 and CDR2 from the germline V gene are LGHNA and YNFKEQ. This CDR3 is 14 amino acids long.

This clonotype occurred many times. The gene calls are TRBV5-1 and TRBJ1-1; 7 positions match TRBD1. The germline V gene has CDR1 SGHRS and CDR2 YFSETQ. This CDR3 is 13 amino acids long. Germline trimming cut 1 base from V and 7 bases from J; bases unmatched to any gene: 4. The CDR3 here is CASSLPGGFEAFF. Written as DNA, the CDR3 is TGCGCCAGCAGCTTGCCAGGGGGTTTTGAAGCTTTCTTT.

The chain recombines TRBV6-2 or TRBV6-3 with TRBJ2-5, with TRBD1 matching over 8 bases. The J segment lost 7 bases and the V segment lost 5 bases, leaving 6 bases of the junction unmatched. Germline V lookup: CDR1 MNHEY, CDR2 SVGEGT. The CDR3 spans 13 residues. CDR3 residues: CASSQGQAVTQYF. CDR3 sequence (DNA): TGTGCCAGCAGTCAGGGACAGGCGGTGACCCAGTACTTC.

This clonotype has ten or more counts. The rearrangement joins TRBV10-3 to TRBJ2-3, with 9 bases aligning to TRBD1. From germline, CDR1 is ENHRY and CDR2 SYGVKD. The J segment lost 3 bases and the V segment lost 7 bases, leaving 2 bases of the junction unmatched. The CDR3 has 13 residues. The DNA for the CDR3 is TGTGCCATCACAGGACAGGGGACAGATACGCAGTATTTT. It translates to CAITGQGTDTQYF.

With regard to this clonotype: This may be a read error, as it is one base from a much larger clone. This rearrangement joins TRBV4-3 to TRBJ2-1; D possibly corresponds to TRBD2 (5 bases). In germline, CDR1 is LGHNA, CDR2 YSLEER. The V gene lost 0 bases and the J gene lost 11 bases, with 20 bases spanning the gap. This CDR3 region has 16 residues. The CDR3 sequence: CASSQDQLVLAAQQFF. In DNA, the CDR3 is TGCGCCAGCAGCCAAGATCAGTTAGTTCTAGCCGCTCAGCAGTTCTTC.

The rearrangement uses TRBV11-2 and TRBJ1-2; D gene ambiguous. V was pared by 5 bases and J by 4 bases, with 17 bases between. Germline CDR1 and CDR2: SGHAT and FQNNGV. This CDR3 region has 15 residues. The CDR3 sequence is CASSPGSRSGYGYTF. The CDR3 nucleotides are TGTGCCAGCAGCCCGGGATCCCGGAGCGGCTATGGCTACACCTTC.

This clonotype appeared a single time. The CDR3 is CASTWSGINEQFF. The CDR3 nucleotides read TGTGCCAGCACCTGGTCAGGGATCAATGAGCAGTTCTTC. The V and J genes are TRBV12-3 or TRBV12-4 and TRBJ2-1, with a weak D call TRBD1 (5 bases). This CDR3 comprises 13 residues. V lost 7 bases, J lost 6 bases, and 13 bases lay in between.

This clonotype showed up many times. The chain uses TRBV20-1 and TRBJ2-7, with 7 bases identical to TRBD1. V shed 3 bases and J 0 bases; nucleotides not matched to a gene: 2. Germline-derived CDR1 and CDR2 are DFQATT and SNEGSKA (reference sequence). The CDR3 covers 13 residues. CDR3 region: CSARRDSSYEQYF. The CDR3 DNA sequence: TGCAGTGCTAGGAGGGACAGCTCCTACGAGCAGTACTTC.

The sample holds one count of this clonotype. V usage is TRBV2 and J usage is TRBJ1-1; D not resolved. Germline CDR1 SNHLY, CDR2 FYNNEI. V was clipped by 4 bases and J by 1 base, with 10 bases between them. The CDR3 has 14 residues. The CDR3 loop is CASSVTAENTEAFF. For the CDR3, the DNA is TGTGCCAGCAGTGTAACGGCCGAGAACACTGAAGCTTTCTTT.

This clonotype was recorded many times. The gene calls are TRBV3-1 and TRBJ2-1; D is ambiguous. In germline, CDR1 is LGHDT, CDR2 YNNKEL (reference sequence). The CDR3 extends over 11 amino acids. The germline V and J ends were trimmed by 4 bases and 5 bases, with 3 bases remaining between them. The CDR3 DNA follows: TGTGCCAGCAGCCGCGACAATGAGCAGTTCTTC. Translating it yields CASSRDNEQFF.

This chain uses TRBV12-3 or TRBV12-4 with TRBJ2-1; D may be TRBD1 or TRBD2 (5 bases each). The CDR3 is 15 amino acids. Trimming shortened V by 6 bases and J by 6 bases, and 18 bases separated the two germline ends. CDR3 protein: CASRPGTQATNEQFF. As DNA, the CDR3 is TGTGCCAGCAGACCCGGGACCCAGGCCACCAATGAGCAGTTCTTC.

This clonotype was recorded at least ten times. The chain uses TRBV12-3 or TRBV12-4 and TRBJ1-2; 12 bases are a match to TRBD1. This CDR3 has 14 residues. The ends lost 3 bases at V and 8 bases at J; junction bases unmatched: 4. The CDR3 DNA reads as TGTGCCAGCAGTTTGGGACAGGGGGCGTACGGCTACACCTTC. It specifies CASSLGQGAYGYTF.

As to this clonotype: A single base separates this from a much larger clone, so it may be a read error. The V gene is TRBV6-1, the J gene TRBJ2-3; the D gene is possibly TRBD1 (5 bases). This CDR3 has 12 residues. CDR1 MNHNS and CDR2 SASEGT come from the germline V gene. CDR3 sequence: CTSSEGVSTQYF. In DNA form, the CDR3 reads TGTACCAGCAGTGAAGGGGTATCTACGCAGTATTTT.

This clonotype showed up many times. This chain connects TRBV6-5 to TRBJ2-5, with 8 bases identical to TRBD2. This CDR3 has 13 amino acids. The trim removed 4 bases at V and 5 bases at J, leaving 3 bases unmatched. Germline CDR1 reads MNHEY; CDR2 reads SVGAGI. The CDR3 region has the DNA TGTGCCAGCAGTTTAGCGGGAATGGAGACCCAGTACTTC. This codes for CASSLAGMETQYF.

The chain joins TRBV28 to TRBJ1-6; D gene uncertain. The CDR3 runs to 15 residues. Between the trimmed V and J ends, which lost 7 bases and 4 bases, there was a span of 14 bases. Germline V gene lookup returns CDR1 MDHEN and CDR2 SYDVKM. In DNA, the CDR3 is TGTGCCAGCAATACCCCACGGAATTATAATTCACCCCTCCACTTT. Translated, it gives CASNTPRNYNSPLHF.

V and J are TRBV5-1 and TRBJ2-2, with TRBD1 identical over 8 bases. The CDR3 consists of 15 residues. Unmatched junction bases numbered 4, after V lost 2 bases and J lost 4 bases. Germline V lookup: CDR1 SGHRS, CDR2 YFSETQ. The CDR3 coding sequence is TGCGCCAGCAGCTTTGGCGACAGGGGCACCGGGGAGCTGTTTTTT. This encodes CASSFGDRGTGELFF.

The sample holds many counts of this clonotype. This chain connects TRBV2 to TRBJ1-2, with D uncertain. There are 14 residues in the CDR3. The germline gives CDR1 SNHLY, CDR2 FYNNEI. V was trimmed by 10 bases and J by 2 bases, leaving 17 bases between them. The CDR3 coding sequence is TGTGCCACCAATACGTATGACGGAAACTATGGCTACACCTTC. It yields the protein CATNTYDGNYGYTF.

This clonotype has just a few counts. The J gene is TRBJ1-6, the V gene TRBV6-6; D gene unclear. Germline V lookup: CDR1 MNHNY, CDR2 SVGAGI (reference sequence). V dropped 8 bases and J dropped 7 bases, with 12 bases sitting between them. CDR3 length equals 13 residues. The CDR3 coding sequence is TGTGCCAGCCGGGAAACCGAAAATTCACCCCTCCACTTT. The encoded protein is CASRETENSPLHF.

In its sample, this clonotype was seen many times. The V call is TRBV7-9, the J call TRBJ2-2, with D possibly matching TRBD2 (6 bases). In germline, CDR1 is SEHNR, CDR2 FQNEAQ (reference sequence). Trimming stripped 7 bases from V and 0 bases from J, with 9 bases between. The CDR3 is 14 amino acids. CDR3 region: CASNGSPNTGELFF. The DNA of the CDR3 is TGTGCCAGCAACGGGAGCCCGAACACCGGGGAGCTGTTTTTT.

In its sample, this clonotype was seen many times. The rearrangement uses TRBV28 and TRBJ1-5, with unresolved D. The CDR3 runs 14 residues. CDR1 and CDR2 from the germline V gene are MDHEN and SYDVKM. The V and J ends lost 1 base and 2 bases respectively, with 6 bases between them. CDR3 amino acids: CASSLLLGNQPQHF. The CDR3 nucleotides are TGTGCCAGCAGTTTATTATTGGGCAATCAGCCCCAGCATTTT. Complete variable domain (other parts from reference TRBV28 and TRBJ1-5): DVKVTQSSRYLVKRTGEKVFLECVQDMDHENMFWYRQDPGLGLRLIYFSYDVKMKEKGDIPEGYSVSREKKERFSLILESASTNQTSMYLCASSLLLGNQPQHFGDGTRLSIL.

Many counts were recorded for this clonotype. The V and J genes are TRBV3-1 and TRBJ1-5, with TRBD1 as a possible D gene (5 bases). This CDR3 region has 14 residues. Germline CDR1 LGHDT, CDR2 YNNKEL (reference sequence). With 4 bases removed from V and 7 bases from J, the gap between germline ends came to 14 bases. CDR3 loop: CASSPQGRFQPQHF. The CDR3 region has the DNA TGTGCCAGCAGCCCGCAGGGACGGTTCCAGCCCCAGCATTTT.

This clonotype was seen a few times. J is TRBJ2-5 and V is TRBV29-1, with unresolved D. Per the germline V gene, CDR1 is SQVTM and CDR2 is ANQGSEA. The CDR3 is made up of 13 amino acids. Trimming took off 3 bases at V and 7 bases at J, with 15 bases between the two ends. CDR3 in amino acids: CSVDSASGGTQYF. The CDR3, as DNA: TGCAGCGTTGACTCCGCATCAGGCGGGACCCAGTACTTC.

This clonotype was seen many times. J is TRBJ1-2 and V is TRBV28; 8 bases map to TRBD1. Germline V CDR1 and CDR2: MDHEN, SYDVKM. The CDR3 is made up of 14 amino acids. After removal of 6 bases from V and 0 bases from J, the junction contained 3 bases not matched to a gene. The CDR3 coding sequence is TGTGCCAGCAGAAACAGGGGGACTAACTATGGCTACACCTTC. Protein sequence: CASRNRGTNYGYTF.

This clonotype was recorded many times. The rearrangement uses TRBV5-5 and TRBJ1-6; TRBD1 agrees at 7 bases. V lost 5 bases and J lost 5; bases outside the gene matches: 4. This CDR3 is built from 14 residues. The V gene's germline CDR1 is SGHKS and CDR2 YYEKEE (reference sequence). The CDR3 DNA reads as TGTGCCAGCAGACGACAGGGTAATAATTCACCCCTCCACTTT. This gives the protein CASRRQGNNSPLHF.

The chain has TRBV19 and TRBJ2-2; no firm D call. V lost 9 bases and J 3 bases, leaving 11 bases between the germline ends. Per germline, CDR1 LNHDA and CDR2 SQIVND (reference sequence). This CDR3 has 13 residues. CDR3 amino acids: CASNNEYTGELFF. In nucleotides, the CDR3 is TGTGCCAGCAACAACGAGTACACCGGGGAGCTGTTTTTT. The entire variable domain, with the rest obtained from reference TRBV19 and TRBJ2-2, is as follows: DGGITQSPKYLFRKEGQNVTLSCEQNLNHDAMYWYRQDPGQGLRLIYYSQIVNDFQKGDIAEGYSVSREKKESFPLTVTSAQKNPTAFYLCASNNEYTGELFFGEGSRLTVL.

This clonotype was picked up many times. In nucleotides, the CDR3 is TGTGCCAGCAGCCCGGGGGGCAGCTCTGGAAACACCATATATTTT. It encodes CASSPGGSSGNTIYF. The chain joins TRBV5-5 to TRBJ1-3, with D maybe TRBD1 (6 bases). Germline V gene sequence: CDR1 SGHKS, CDR2 YYEKEE (reference sequence). This CDR3 spans 15 amino acids. V lost 4 bases to trimming and J lost 0 bases, with 11 bases between them.

This clonotype showed up many times. This chain connects TRBV13 to TRBJ2-1; 8 positions match TRBD2. CDR1 PRHDT and CDR2 FYEKMQ come from the germline V gene (reference sequence). Losses at the gene ends were 6 bases for V and 8 bases for J; bases not matched to a gene: 3. CDR3 size: 12 residues. The CDR3 protein is CASRRGVHEQFF. The CDR3 nucleotides read TGTGCCAGCAGGCGGGGGGTCCATGAGCAGTTCTTC.